This TCR beta chain appears in the sequencing data of a study of blood T cell repertoires in COVID-19. V lost 7 bases to trimming and J lost 2 bases; unmatched junction nucleotides: 6. The CDR3 is 14 residues long. Germline lookup yields CDR1 MDHEN and CDR2 SYDVKM. Authors' processing steps: The assay estimated nucleated cells by amplifying reference gene primers. The table came from immunoSEQ multiplex PCR; TCRdb's copy has only in-frame clones and leaves some out. The DNA was the basis for D and trimming; V, J and clone size are from that table. The sample shows 280,000 or so clones, approximately 90% of them seen only once.

Sequenced: PBMCs or T cells enriched from blood (not recorded which). This receptor was obtained from a woman in her thirties or forties who had recovered from COVID-19. This chain joins TRBV28 and TRBJ2-3; 7 nucleotides align to TRBD2. CDR3: CASIEAGNTDTQYF. In DNA, the CDR3 is TGTGCCAGCATTGAAGCGGGGAACACAGATACGCAGTATTTT. The full variable domain, rest sourced from reference TRBV28 and TRBJ2-3, is DVKVTQSSRYLVKRTGEKVFLECVQDMDHENMFWYRQDPGLGLRLIYFSYDVKMKEKGDIPEGYSVSREKKERFSLILESASTNQTSMYLCASIEAGNTDTQYFGPGTRLTVL.